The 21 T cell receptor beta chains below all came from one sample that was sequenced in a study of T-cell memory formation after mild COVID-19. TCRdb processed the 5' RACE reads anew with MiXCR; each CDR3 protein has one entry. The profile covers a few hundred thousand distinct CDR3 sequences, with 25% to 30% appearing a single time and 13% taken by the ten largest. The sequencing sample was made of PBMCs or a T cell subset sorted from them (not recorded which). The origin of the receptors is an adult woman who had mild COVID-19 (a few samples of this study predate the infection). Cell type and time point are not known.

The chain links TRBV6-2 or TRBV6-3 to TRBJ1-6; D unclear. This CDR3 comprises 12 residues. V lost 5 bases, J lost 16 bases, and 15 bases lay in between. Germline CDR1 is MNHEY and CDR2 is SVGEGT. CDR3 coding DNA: TGTGCCAGCAGTGTACTCGGGAGCCGTCTCCACTTT. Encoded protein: CASSVLGSRLHF.

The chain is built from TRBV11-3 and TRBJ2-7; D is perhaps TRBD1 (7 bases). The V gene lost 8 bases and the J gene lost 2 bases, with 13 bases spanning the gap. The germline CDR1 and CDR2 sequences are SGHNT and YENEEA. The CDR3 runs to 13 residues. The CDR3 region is CASGGTVPYEQYF. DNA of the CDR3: TGTGCCAGCGGGGGGACAGTACCCTACGAGCAGTACTTC.

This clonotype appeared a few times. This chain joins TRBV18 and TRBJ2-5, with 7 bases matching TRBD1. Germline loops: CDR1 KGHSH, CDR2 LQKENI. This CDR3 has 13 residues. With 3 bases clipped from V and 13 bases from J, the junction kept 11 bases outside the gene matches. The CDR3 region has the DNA TGTGCCAGCTCACCTCTGGGACAGAGGGATTGGTACTTC. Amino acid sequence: CASSPLGQRDWYF.

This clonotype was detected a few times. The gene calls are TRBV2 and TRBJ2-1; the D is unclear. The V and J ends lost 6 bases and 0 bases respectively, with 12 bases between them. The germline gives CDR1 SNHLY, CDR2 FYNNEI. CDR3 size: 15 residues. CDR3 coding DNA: TGTGCCAGCAGCGTGAGGCGTAGCTCCTACAATGAGCAGTTCTTC. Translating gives CASSVRRSSYNEQFF.

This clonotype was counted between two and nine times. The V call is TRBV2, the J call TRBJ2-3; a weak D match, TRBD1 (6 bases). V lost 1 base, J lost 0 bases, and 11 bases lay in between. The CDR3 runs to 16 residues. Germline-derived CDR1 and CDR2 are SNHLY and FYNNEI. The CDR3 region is CASSEGTASSTDTQYF. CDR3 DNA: TGTGCCAGCAGTGAAGGGACAGCTAGTAGCACAGATACGCAGTATTTT.

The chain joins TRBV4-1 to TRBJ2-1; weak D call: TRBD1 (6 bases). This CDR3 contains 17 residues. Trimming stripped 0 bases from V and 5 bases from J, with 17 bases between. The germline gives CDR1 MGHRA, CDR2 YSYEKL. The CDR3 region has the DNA TGCGCCAGCAGCCAAGATACCCCCCCAGGGGTGGACAATGAGCAGTTCTTC. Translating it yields CASSQDTPPGVDNEQFF.

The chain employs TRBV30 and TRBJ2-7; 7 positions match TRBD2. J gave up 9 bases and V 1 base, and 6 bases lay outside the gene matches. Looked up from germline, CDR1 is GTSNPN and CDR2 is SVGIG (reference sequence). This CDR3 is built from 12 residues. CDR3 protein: CAWSASGARQYF. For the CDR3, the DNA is TGTGCCTGGAGTGCGAGCGGGGCTCGGCAGTACTTC.

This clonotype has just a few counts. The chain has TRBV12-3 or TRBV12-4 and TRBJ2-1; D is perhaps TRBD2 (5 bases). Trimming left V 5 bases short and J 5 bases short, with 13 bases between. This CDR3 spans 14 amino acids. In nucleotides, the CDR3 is TGTGCCAGCAGTCAAGCGGTTTCAAACAATGAGCAGTTCTTC. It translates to CASSQAVSNNEQFF.

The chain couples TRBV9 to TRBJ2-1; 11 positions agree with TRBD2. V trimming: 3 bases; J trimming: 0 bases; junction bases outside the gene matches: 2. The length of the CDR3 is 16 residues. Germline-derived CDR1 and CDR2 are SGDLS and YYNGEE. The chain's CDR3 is CASSGTSGSSYNEQFF. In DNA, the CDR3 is TGTGCCAGCAGCGGAACTAGCGGGAGCTCCTACAATGAGCAGTTCTTC.

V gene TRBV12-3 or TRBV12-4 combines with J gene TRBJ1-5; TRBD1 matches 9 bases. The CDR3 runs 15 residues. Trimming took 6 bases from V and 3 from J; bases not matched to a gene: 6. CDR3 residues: CASSYGQGPNQPQHF. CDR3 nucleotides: TGTGCCAGCAGCTATGGACAGGGGCCCAATCAGCCCCAGCATTTT.

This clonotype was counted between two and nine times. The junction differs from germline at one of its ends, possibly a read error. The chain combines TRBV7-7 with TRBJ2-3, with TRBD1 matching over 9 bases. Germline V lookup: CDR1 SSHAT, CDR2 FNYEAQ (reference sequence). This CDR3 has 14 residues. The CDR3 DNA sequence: TGTGCTAGCAGCCCGACAGGGGGTGGGGATACGCAGTATTTT. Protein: CASSPTGGGDTQYF.

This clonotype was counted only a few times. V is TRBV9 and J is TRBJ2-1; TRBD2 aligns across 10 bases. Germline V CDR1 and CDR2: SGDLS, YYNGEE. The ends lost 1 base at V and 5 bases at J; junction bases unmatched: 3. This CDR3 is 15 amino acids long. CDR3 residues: CASSVSGGADNEQFF. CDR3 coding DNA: TGTGCCAGCAGCGTAAGCGGGGGGGCCGACAATGAGCAGTTCTTC.

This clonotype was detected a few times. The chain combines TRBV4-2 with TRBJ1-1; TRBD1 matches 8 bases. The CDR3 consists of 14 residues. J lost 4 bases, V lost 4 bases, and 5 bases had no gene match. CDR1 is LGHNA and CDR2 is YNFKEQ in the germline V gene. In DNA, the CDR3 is TGTGCCAGCAGCCCCCAGGGGGCGAGCACTGAAGCTTTCTTT. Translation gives CASSPQGASTEAFF.

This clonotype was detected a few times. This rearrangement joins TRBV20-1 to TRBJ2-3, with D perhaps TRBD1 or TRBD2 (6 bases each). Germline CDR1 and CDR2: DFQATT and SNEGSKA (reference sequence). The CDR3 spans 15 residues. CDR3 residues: CRANWGTGATDTQYF. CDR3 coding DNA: TGCAGAGCAAACTGGGGAACGGGGGCCACAGATACGCAGTATTTT.

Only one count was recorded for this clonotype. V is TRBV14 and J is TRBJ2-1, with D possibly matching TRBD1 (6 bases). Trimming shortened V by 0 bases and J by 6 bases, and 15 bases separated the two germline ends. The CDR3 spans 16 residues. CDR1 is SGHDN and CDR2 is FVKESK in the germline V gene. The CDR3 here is CASSQDPWTVRNEQFF. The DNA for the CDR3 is TGTGCCAGCAGCCAAGACCCCTGGACAGTACGCAATGAGCAGTTCTTC.

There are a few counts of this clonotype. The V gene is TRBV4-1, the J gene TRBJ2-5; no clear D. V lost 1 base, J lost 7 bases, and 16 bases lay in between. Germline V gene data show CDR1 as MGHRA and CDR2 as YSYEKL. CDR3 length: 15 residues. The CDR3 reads CASSQALGQAGTQYF. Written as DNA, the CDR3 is TGCGCCAGCAGCCAAGCGCTTGGGCAGGCTGGGACCCAGTACTTC.

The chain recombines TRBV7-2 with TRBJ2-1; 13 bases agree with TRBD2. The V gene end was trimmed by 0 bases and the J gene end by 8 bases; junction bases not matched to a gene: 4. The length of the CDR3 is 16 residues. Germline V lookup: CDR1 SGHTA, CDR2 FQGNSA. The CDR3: CASSLAGLAGAHEQFF. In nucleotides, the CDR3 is TGTGCCAGCAGCTTAGCAGGACTAGCGGGAGCCCATGAGCAGTTCTTC.

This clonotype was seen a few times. The CDR3 nucleotides are TGTGCCAGCAGCTTGGAGGGAGGGGGCTATGAGCAGTTCTTC. It specifies CASSLEGGGYEQFF. The V gene is TRBV5-5, the J gene TRBJ2-1; either TRBD1 or TRBD2 may fit D (7 bases each). In germline, CDR1 is SGHKS, CDR2 YYEKEE (reference sequence). The CDR3 has 14 amino acids. The V gene lost 0 bases and the J gene lost 8 bases, with 12 bases spanning the gap. Full variable domain (missing parts from reference TRBV5-5 and TRBJ2-1): DAGVTQSPTHLIKTRGQQVTLRCSPISGHKSVSWYQQVLGQGPQFIFQYYEKEERGRGNFPDRFSARQFPNYSSELNVNALLLGDSALYLCASSLEGGGYEQFFGPGTRLTVL.

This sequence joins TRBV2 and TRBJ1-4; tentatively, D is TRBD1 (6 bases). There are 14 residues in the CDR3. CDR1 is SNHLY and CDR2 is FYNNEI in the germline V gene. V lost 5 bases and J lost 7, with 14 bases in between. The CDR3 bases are TGTGCCAGCAGTCCCCGACAGGCCTTTGAAAAACTGTTTTTT. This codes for CASSPRQAFEKLFF.

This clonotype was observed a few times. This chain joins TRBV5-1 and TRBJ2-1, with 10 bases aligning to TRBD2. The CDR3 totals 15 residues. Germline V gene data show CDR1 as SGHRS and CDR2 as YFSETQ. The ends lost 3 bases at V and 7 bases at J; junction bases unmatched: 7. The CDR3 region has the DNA TGCGCCAGCAGCTACGGGACTAGCGTTAAAAATGAGCAGTTCTTC. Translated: CASSYGTSVKNEQFF. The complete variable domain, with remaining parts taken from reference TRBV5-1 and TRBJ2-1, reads KAGVTQTPRYLIKTRGQQVTLSCSPISGHRSVSWYQQTPGQGLQFLFEYFSETQRNKGNFPGRFSGRQFSNSRSEMNVSTLELGDSALYLCASSYGTSVKNEQFFGPGTRLTVL.

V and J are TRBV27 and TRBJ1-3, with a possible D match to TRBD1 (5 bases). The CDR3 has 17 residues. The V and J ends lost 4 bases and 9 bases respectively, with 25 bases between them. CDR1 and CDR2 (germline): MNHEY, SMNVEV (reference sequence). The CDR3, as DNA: TGTGCCAGCAGTTCATCCGACCCGGGACGGTCTATTTCCACCATATATTTT. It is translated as CASSSSDPGRSISTIYF.